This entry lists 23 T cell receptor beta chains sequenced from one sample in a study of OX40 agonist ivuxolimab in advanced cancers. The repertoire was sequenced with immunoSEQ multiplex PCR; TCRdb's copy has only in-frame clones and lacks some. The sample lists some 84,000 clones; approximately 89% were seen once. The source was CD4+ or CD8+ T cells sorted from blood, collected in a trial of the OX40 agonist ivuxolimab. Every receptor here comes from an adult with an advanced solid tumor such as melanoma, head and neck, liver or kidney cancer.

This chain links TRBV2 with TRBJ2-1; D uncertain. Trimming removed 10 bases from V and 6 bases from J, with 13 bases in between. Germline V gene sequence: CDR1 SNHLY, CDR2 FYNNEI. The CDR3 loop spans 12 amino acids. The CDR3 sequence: CAMGRLSNEQFF. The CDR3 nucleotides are TGTGCCATGGGAAGGTTGAGCAATGAGCAGTTCTTC.

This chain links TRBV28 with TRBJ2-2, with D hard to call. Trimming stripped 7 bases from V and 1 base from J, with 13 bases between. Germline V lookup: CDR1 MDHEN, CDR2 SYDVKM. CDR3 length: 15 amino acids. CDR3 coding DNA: TGTGCCAGCATAGAGGAAGGACGGAACACCGGGGAGCTGTTTTTT. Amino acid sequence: CASIEEGRNTGELFF.

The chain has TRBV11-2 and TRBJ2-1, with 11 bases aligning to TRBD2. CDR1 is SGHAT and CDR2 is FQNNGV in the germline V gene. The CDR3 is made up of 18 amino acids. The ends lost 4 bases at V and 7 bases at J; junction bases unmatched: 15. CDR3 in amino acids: CASSSFPQLAGVRNEQFF. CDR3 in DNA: TGTGCCAGCAGCTCCTTTCCTCAACTAGCGGGAGTAAGGAATGAGCAGTTCTTC.

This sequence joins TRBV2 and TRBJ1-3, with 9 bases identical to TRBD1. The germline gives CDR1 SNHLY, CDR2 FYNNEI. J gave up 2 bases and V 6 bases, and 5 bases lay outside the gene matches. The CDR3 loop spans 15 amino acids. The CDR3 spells CASSDRGVAGNTIYF. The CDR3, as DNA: TGTGCCAGCAGCGACAGGGGGGTAGCTGGAAACACCATATATTTT.

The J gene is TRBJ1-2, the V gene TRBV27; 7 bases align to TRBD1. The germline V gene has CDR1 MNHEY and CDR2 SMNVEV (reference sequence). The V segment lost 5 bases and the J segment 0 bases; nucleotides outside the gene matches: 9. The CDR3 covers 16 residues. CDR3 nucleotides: TGTGCCAGCAGTCCGGCGGGGGACAGAACTAACTATGGCTACACCTTC. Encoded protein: CASSPAGDRTNYGYTF.

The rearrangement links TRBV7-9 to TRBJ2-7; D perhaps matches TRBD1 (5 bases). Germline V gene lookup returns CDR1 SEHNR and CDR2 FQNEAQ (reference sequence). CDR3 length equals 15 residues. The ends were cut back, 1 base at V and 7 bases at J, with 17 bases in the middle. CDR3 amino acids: CASSLEGEGALEQYF. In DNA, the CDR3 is TGTGCCAGCAGCTTAGAAGGGGAAGGGGCTCTGGAGCAGTACTTC.

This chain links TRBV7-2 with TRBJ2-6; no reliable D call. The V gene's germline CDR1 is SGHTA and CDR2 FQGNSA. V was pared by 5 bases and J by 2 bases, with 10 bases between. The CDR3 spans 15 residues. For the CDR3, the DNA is TGTGCCAGCAGCCCAGAAGGAGCTGGGGCCAACGTCCTGACTTTC. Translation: CASSPEGAGANVLTF. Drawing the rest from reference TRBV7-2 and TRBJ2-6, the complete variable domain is GAGVSQSPSNKVTEKGKDVELRCDPISGHTALYWYRQSLGQGLEFLIYFQGNSAPDKSGLPSDRFSAERTGGSVSTLTIQRTQQEDSAVYLCASSPEGAGANVLTFGAGSRLTVL.

The CDR3 DNA sequence: TGTGCCAGCAGCTTTTCGACTAGCGGGAACTACGAGCAGTACTTC. Its translation is CASSFSTSGNYEQYF. This chain uses TRBV7-2 with TRBJ2-7, with TRBD2 matching 11 bases. The CDR3 runs to 15 residues. Trimming removed 3 bases from V and 3 bases from J; junction bases left unmatched: 4. The germline gives CDR1 SGHTA, CDR2 FQGNSA. Together with reference TRBV7-2 and TRBJ2-7, the CDR3 gives the full variable domain: GAGVSQSPSNKVTEKGKDVELRCDPISGHTALYWYRQSLGQGLEFLIYFQGNSAPDKSGLPSDRFSAERTGGSVSTLTIQRTQQEDSAVYLCASSFSTSGNYEQYFGPGTRLTVT.

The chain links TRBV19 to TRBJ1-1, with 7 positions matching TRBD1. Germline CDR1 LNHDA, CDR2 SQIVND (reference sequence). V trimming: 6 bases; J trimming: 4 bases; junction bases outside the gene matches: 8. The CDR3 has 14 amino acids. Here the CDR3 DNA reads TGTGCCAGTAGCGAACAGGGGAGGTTCACTGAAGCTTTCTTT. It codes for CASSEQGRFTEAFF.

DNA for the CDR3: TGTGCCAGCAGCGTAGACCCTCACGTGAGGGCACCTGGAAACACCATATATTTT. This sequence encodes CASSVDPHVRAPGNTIYF. The chain carries TRBV9 and TRBJ1-3, with no clear D. The CDR3 sequence is 18 residues long. The germline gives CDR1 SGDLS, CDR2 YYNGEE. V was cut by 0 bases and J by 2 bases, with 18 bases left in between.

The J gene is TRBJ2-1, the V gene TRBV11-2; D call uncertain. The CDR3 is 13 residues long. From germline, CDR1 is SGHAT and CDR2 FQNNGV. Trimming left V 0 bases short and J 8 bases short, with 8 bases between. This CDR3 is CASSLDPGYEQFF. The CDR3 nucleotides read TGTGCCAGCAGCTTAGATCCGGGCTATGAGCAGTTCTTC.

The CDR3 DNA is TGTGCCAGCAGTTTCACAGGGGGCGCCGAATATGGCTACACCTTC. This translates into CASSFTGGAEYGYTF. V and J are TRBV27 and TRBJ1-2; 9 bases fit TRBD1. The CDR3 runs 15 residues. V lost 3 bases and J lost 5; bases outside the gene matches: 7. Per germline, CDR1 MNHEY and CDR2 SMNVEV (reference sequence).

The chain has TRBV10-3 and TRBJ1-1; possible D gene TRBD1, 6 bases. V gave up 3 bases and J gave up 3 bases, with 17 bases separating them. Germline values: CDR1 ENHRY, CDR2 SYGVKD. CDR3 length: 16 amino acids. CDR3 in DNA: TGTGCCATCAGTGATAATTTGGGAGGGGGACACACTGAAGCTTTCTTT. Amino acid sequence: CAISDNLGGGHTEAFF.

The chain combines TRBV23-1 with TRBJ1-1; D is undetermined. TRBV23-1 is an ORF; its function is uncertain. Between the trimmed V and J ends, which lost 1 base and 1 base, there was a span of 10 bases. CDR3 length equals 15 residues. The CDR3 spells CASSQYRDWNTEAFF. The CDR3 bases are TGCGCCAGCAGTCAATACCGGGATTGGAACACTGAAGCTTTCTTT.

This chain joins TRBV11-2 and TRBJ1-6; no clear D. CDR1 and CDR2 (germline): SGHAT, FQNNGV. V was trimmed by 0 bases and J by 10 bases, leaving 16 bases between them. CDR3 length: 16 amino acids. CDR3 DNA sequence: TGTGCCAGCAGCTTAGATCCCCCACGGGGAGGCTCACCCCTCCACTTT. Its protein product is CASSLDPPRGGSPLHF.

The CDR3 coding sequence is TGCGCCAGCAGCACCCACCCGGCGGACACTGAAGCTTTCTTT. Encoded protein: CASSTHPADTEAFF. The V call is TRBV5-1, the J call TRBJ1-1, with no clear D. The CDR3 is made up of 14 amino acids. V was clipped by 4 bases and J by 3 bases, with 13 bases between them. Germline loops: CDR1 SGHRS, CDR2 YFSETQ.

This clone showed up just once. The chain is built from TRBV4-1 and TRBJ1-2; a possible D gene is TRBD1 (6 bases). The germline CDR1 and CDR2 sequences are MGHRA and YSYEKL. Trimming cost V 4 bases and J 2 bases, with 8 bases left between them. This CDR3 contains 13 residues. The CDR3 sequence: CASSLGHNYGYTF. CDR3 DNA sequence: TGCGCCAGCAGCCTGGGACACAACTATGGCTACACCTTC.

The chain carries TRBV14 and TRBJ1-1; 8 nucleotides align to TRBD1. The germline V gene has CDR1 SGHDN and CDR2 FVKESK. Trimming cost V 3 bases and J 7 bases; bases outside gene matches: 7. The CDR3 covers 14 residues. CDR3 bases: TGTGCCAGCAGCCAGCCGGGCAGGGGGCGTGAAGCTTTCTTT. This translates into CASSQPGRGREAFF.

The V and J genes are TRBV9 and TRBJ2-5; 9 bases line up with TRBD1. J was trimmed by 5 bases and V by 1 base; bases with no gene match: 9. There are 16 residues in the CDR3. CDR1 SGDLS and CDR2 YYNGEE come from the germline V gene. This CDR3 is CASSVSRDRVRETQYF. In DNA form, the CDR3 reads TGTGCCAGCAGCGTATCCCGGGACAGGGTTCGGGAGACCCAGTACTTC.

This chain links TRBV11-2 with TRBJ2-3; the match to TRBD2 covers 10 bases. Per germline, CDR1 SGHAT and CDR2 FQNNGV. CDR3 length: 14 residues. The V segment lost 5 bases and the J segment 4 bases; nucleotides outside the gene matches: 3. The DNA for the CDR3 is TGTGCCAGCAGCCGAAGCGGGGGGGCAGATACGCAGTATTTT. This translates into CASSRSGGADTQYF.

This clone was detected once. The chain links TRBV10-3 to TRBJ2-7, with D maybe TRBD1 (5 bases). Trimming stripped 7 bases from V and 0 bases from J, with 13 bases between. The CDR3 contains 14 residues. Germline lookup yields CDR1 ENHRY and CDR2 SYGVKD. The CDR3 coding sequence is TGTGCCATCAAGGGGCCCCAAAGCTCCTACGAGCAGTACTTC. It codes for CAIKGPQSSYEQYF.

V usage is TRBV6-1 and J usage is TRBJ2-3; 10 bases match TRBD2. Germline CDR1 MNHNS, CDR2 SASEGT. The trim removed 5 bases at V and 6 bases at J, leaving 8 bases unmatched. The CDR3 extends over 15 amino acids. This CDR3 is CASSPSGSESDTQYF. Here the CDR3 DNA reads TGTGCCAGCAGTCCTAGCGGGAGTGAATCGGATACGCAGTATTTT.

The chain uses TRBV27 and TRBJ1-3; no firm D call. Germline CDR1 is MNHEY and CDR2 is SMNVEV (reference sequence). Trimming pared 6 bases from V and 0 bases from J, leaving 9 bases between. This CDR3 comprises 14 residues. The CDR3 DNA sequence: TGTGCCAGCAGGGGTCAGTCCTCTGGAAACACCATATATTTT. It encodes CASRGQSSGNTIYF.